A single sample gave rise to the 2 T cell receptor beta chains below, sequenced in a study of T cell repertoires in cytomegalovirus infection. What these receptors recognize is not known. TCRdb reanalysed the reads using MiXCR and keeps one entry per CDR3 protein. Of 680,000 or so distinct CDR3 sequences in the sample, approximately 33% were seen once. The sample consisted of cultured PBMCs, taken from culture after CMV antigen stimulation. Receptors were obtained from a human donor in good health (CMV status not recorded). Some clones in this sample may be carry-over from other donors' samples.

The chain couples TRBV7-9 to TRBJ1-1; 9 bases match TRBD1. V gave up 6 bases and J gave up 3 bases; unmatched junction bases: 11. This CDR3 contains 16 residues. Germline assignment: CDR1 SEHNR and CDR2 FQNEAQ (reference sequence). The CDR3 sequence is CASSFPGQGFDTEAFF. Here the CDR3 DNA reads TGTGCCAGCAGTTTTCCGGGACAGGGATTCGACACTGAAGCTTTCTTT.

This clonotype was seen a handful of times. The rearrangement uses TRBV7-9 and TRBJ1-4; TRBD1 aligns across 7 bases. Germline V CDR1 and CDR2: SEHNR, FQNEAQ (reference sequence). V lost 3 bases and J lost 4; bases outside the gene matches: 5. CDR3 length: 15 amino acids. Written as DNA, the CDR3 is TGTGCCAGCAGCTTTTTGACAGGGCATAATGAAAAACTGTTTTTT. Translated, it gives CASSFLTGHNEKLFF.